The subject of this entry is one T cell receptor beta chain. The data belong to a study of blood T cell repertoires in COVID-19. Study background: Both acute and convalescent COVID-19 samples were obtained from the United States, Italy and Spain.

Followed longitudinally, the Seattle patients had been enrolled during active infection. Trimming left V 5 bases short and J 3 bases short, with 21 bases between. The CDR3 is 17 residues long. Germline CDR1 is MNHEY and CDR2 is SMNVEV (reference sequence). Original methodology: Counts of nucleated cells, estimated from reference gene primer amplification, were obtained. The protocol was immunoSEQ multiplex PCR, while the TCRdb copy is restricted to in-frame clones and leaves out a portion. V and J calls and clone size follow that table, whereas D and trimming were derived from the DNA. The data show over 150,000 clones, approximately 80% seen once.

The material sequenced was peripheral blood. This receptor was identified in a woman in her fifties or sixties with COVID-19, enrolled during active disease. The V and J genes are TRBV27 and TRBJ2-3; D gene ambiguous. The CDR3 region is CASSPKLRYPRTDTQYF. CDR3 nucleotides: TGTGCCAGCAGTCCCAAGCTTCGATACCCCCGTACAGATACGCAGTATTTT.